The 27 T cell receptor beta chains below were found in one sample sequenced in a study of T-cell reconstitution after alpha-beta-depleted transplantation in children. Library preparation (for TCRbeta) was performed with unique molecular identifiers. TCRdb independently ran MiXCR on the PCR reads; one entry per CDR3 protein. The sample contains under 750,000 distinct CDR3 sequences, around 23% of which appear only once. The sample in question was PBMCs, mostly from graft donor cells, obtained 360 days after TCRalphabeta/CD19-depleted stem cell transplant. The receptors derive from a boy younger than two who had a stem cell transplant for acute myeloid leukemia, so the T cells may come from the graft donor.

V is TRBV3-1 and J is TRBJ2-7; possible D gene TRBD1, 5 bases. V lost 4 bases to trimming and J lost 5 bases, with 9 bases between them. The CDR3 consists of 12 residues. Germline V CDR1 and CDR2: LGHDT, YNNKEL (reference sequence). The CDR3 region has the DNA TGTGCCAGCAGCCCCAGGGTGGACGAGCAGTACTTC. Amino acids: CASSPRVDEQYF.

In DNA form, the CDR3 reads TGTGCCAGCAGCCAAATTGAGGGGTCACCAGATACGCAGTATTTT. Amino acid sequence: CASSQIEGSPDTQYF. V is TRBV4-2 and J is TRBJ2-3; D tentatively reads TRBD1 or TRBD2 (5 bases each). There are 15 residues in the CDR3. Trimming pared 2 bases from V and 4 bases from J, leaving 13 bases between. Germline-derived CDR1 and CDR2 are LGHNA and YNFKEQ.

At least ten counts were recorded for this clonotype. The rearrangement joins TRBV20-1 to TRBJ2-5; D may match TRBD1 or TRBD2 (6 bases each). In germline, CDR1 is DFQATT, CDR2 SNEGSKA (reference sequence). This CDR3 region has 12 residues. The ends were cut back, 6 bases at V and 5 bases at J, with 13 bases in the middle. The CDR3 here is CSARGDKETQYF. The CDR3 DNA reads as TGCAGTGCAAGGGGGGACAAGGAGACCCAGTACTTC.

This clonotype has a single count. The genes are TRBV6-2 or TRBV6-3 and TRBJ2-1, with D perhaps matching TRBD2 (6 bases). This CDR3 is built from 15 residues. V lost 5 bases to trimming and J lost 3 bases, with 14 bases between them. The V gene's germline CDR1 is MNHEY and CDR2 SVGEGT. As DNA, the CDR3 is TGTGCCAGCAGTGTAGGTCTAGCGAACTACAATGAGCAGTTCTTC. It codes for CASSVGLANYNEQFF.

V gene TRBV7-8 combines with J gene TRBJ2-3, with TRBD2 identical over 9 bases. CDR1 and CDR2 from the germline V gene are SGHVS and FQNEAQ. The CDR3 has 18 residues. Unmatched junction bases numbered 20, after V lost 8 bases and J lost 5 bases. CDR3 amino acids: CASSRIIAGAFGGDTQYF. The CDR3 DNA follows: TGTGCCAGCTCCCGCATCATAGCGGGGGCCTTCGGAGGAGATACGCAGTATTTT.

This clonotype has more than one count but fewer than ten. The chain is built from TRBV6-5 and TRBJ2-5; perhaps TRBD2 as D (5 bases). The germline CDR1 and CDR2 sequences are MNHEY and SVGAGI. The CDR3 is made up of 18 amino acids. The V end was cut by 0 bases, the J end by 2 bases, with 19 bases between. Here the CDR3 DNA reads TGTGCCAGCAGTTACTCGGATAGGCGACGGGGTTTACAAGAGACCCAGTACTTC. Residues: CASSYSDRRRGLQETQYF.

This rearrangement joins TRBV11-3 to TRBJ2-1; D uncertain. Trimming removed 6 bases at V and 9 bases at J, with 12 bases between. CDR1 is SGHNT and CDR2 is YENEEA in the germline V gene. The CDR3 runs to 12 residues. For the CDR3, the DNA is TGTGCCAGCAGGCGACAAGAGCGTGAGCAGTTCTTC. Encoded protein: CASRRQEREQFF.

The chain carries TRBV20-1 and TRBJ2-7; D gene uncertain. This CDR3 has 13 residues. Germline lookup yields CDR1 DFQATT and CDR2 SNEGSKA (reference sequence). V lost 0 bases and J 3 bases, leaving 9 bases between the germline ends. CDR3 amino acids: CSARDRKGYEQYV. CDR3 coding DNA: TGCAGTGCTAGAGATCGTAAGGGCTACGAGCAGTACGTC.

This clonotype was seen ten or more times. The chain couples TRBV20-1 to TRBJ2-1; D gene ambiguous. Trimming removed 5 bases from V and 8 bases from J, with 4 bases in between. Germline V lookup: CDR1 DFQATT, CDR2 SNEGSKA (reference sequence). This CDR3 is built from 9 residues. CDR3 DNA: TGCAGTGCTTCGGATGAGCAGTTCTTC. As protein: CSASDEQFF.

This clonotype was seen a handful of times. The rearrangement links TRBV7-3 to TRBJ2-1, with unresolved D. CDR1 is SGHTA, CDR2 FQGTGA, per germline. CDR3 length: 16 residues. V was shortened by 2 bases and J by 8 bases, with 19 bases between the two germline ends. CDR3 amino acids: CASSLSAATLGYEQFF. The CDR3 DNA reads as TGTGCCAGCAGCTTATCGGCGGCAACCCTGGGGTATGAGCAGTTCTTC. Full variable domain (outside the CDR3, taken from reference TRBV7-3 and TRBJ2-1): GAGVSQTPSNKVTEKGKYVELRCDPISGHTALYWYRQSLGQGPEFLIYFQGTGAADDSGLPNDRFFAVRPEGSVSTLKIQRTERGDSAVYLCASSLSAATLGYEQFFGPGTRLTVL.

The chain combines TRBV20-1 with TRBJ2-7, with 8 bases aligning to TRBD1. V shed 0 bases and J 2 bases; nucleotides not matched to a gene: 6. The CDR3 is made up of 15 amino acids. Per the germline V gene, CDR1 is DFQATT and CDR2 is SNEGSKA (reference sequence). CDR3 in amino acids: CSAREATGVPYEQYF. The CDR3 DNA reads as TGCAGTGCTAGAGAAGCGACAGGGGTCCCCTACGAGCAGTACTTC.

This clonotype was counted a few times. The CDR3 coding sequence is TGCGCCAGCAGCCAATGGAACCAGGATACGCAGTATTTT. This gives the protein CASSQWNQDTQYF. The chain has TRBV4-1 and TRBJ2-3; no clear D gene. V shed 2 bases and J shed 6 bases, with 9 bases lying between them. This CDR3 contains 13 residues. CDR1 and CDR2 (germline): MGHRA, YSYEKL.

The chain is built from TRBV6-5 and TRBJ1-1; D is possibly TRBD1 (6 bases). V dropped 6 bases and J dropped 4 bases, with 18 bases sitting between them. This CDR3 has 15 amino acids. Germline CDR1 and CDR2: MNHEY and SVGAGI. The CDR3 coding sequence is TGTGCCAGCAGAACTTTTCCTACAGGGAGCACTGAAGCTTTCTTT. Its protein is CASRTFPTGSTEAFF.

The V and J genes are TRBV20-1 and TRBJ2-4, with D possibly matching TRBD2 (6 bases). This CDR3 region has 13 residues. Germline-derived CDR1 and CDR2 are DFQATT and SNEGSKA (reference sequence). Deletions cut 0 bases from V and 8 bases from J, with 11 bases between. In DNA, the CDR3 is TGCAGTGCTAGAGACCCGGGGAGGCACATTCAGTACTTC. Translating gives CSARDPGRHIQYF.

The J gene is TRBJ2-5, the V gene TRBV7-9; D may be TRBD1 (5 bases). V shed 0 bases and J shed 4 bases, with 15 bases lying between them. Germline values: CDR1 SEHNR, CDR2 FQNEAQ (reference sequence). CDR3 size: 16 residues. CDR3 protein: CASSLAWIGVAETQYF. CDR3 DNA sequence: TGTGCCAGCAGCTTAGCGTGGATAGGGGTCGCAGAGACCCAGTACTTC.

This clonotype was counted at least ten times. This chain links TRBV20-1 with TRBJ2-3, with TRBD2 matching over 12 bases. Looked up from germline, CDR1 is DFQATT and CDR2 is SNEGSKA (reference sequence). The ends lost 0 bases at V and 4 bases at J; junction bases unmatched: 11. CDR3 length equals 18 residues. CDR3 coding DNA: TGCAGTGCTAGAGAAATGACTAGCGGGGGTCTATACTCAGATACGCAGTATTTT. This sequence encodes CSAREMTSGGLYSDTQYF.

The V gene is TRBV24-1, the J gene TRBJ2-1, with D tentatively TRBD1 (5 bases). CDR3 length: 12 amino acids. V lost 9 bases to trimming and J lost 10 bases, with 15 bases between them. The V gene's germline CDR1 is KGHDR and CDR2 SFDVKD. In DNA, the CDR3 is TGTGCCACCTCAGGACAAGTCAGCGAGCAGTTCTTC. Translation: CATSGQVSEQFF.

This chain links TRBV5-1 with TRBJ1-3, with D unclear. CDR1 is SGHRS and CDR2 is YFSETQ in the germline V gene. V was trimmed by 3 bases and J by 3 bases, leaving 7 bases between them. This CDR3 is 13 amino acids long. The DNA for the CDR3 is TGCGCCAGCAGCTCTGGGATTGGAAACACCATATATTTT. Encoded protein: CASSSGIGNTIYF. The whole variable domain, filled in from reference TRBV5-1 and TRBJ1-3, reads KAGVTQTPRYLIKTRGQQVTLSCSPISGHRSVSWYQQTPGQGLQFLFEYFSETQRNKGNFPGRFSGRQFSNSRSEMNVSTLELGDSALYLCASSSGIGNTIYFGEGSWLTVV.

The table lists this clonotype with a few counts. The V gene is TRBV10-3, the J gene TRBJ1-2, with TRBD1 matching over 9 bases. Per the germline V gene, CDR1 is ENHRY and CDR2 is SYGVKD. The CDR3 is 16 amino acids. The V segment lost 7 bases and the J segment 8 bases; nucleotides outside the gene matches: 17. Here the CDR3 reads CAITETGGEAQGGYTF. Here the CDR3 DNA reads TGTGCCATCACCGAGACAGGGGGAGAGGCTCAAGGAGGCTACACCTTC.

The V gene is TRBV6-5, the J gene TRBJ1-5; D may be TRBD1 (6 bases). CDR3 length equals 15 residues. With 2 bases removed from V and 6 bases from J, the gap between germline ends came to 14 bases. The V gene's germline CDR1 is MNHEY and CDR2 SVGAGI. Written as DNA, the CDR3 is TGTGCCAGCAGTTACAACGGGGGCGGGAGTCAGCCCCAGCATTTT. This sequence encodes CASSYNGGGSQPQHF.

The chain joins TRBV5-1 to TRBJ2-4; tentative D call: TRBD1 (5 bases). The V and J ends lost 4 bases and 0 bases respectively, with 14 bases between them. The CDR3 totals 16 residues. Germline CDR1 is SGHRS and CDR2 is YFSETQ. The DNA for the CDR3 is TGCGCCAGCAGCGGCGAAGGGGTACTAGCCAAAAACATTCAGTACTTC. Residues: CASSGEGVLAKNIQYF. The complete variable domain, with remaining parts taken from reference TRBV5-1 and TRBJ2-4, reads KAGVTQTPRYLIKTRGQQVTLSCSPISGHRSVSWYQQTPGQGLQFLFEYFSETQRNKGNFPGRFSGRQFSNSRSEMNVSTLELGDSALYLCASSGEGVLAKNIQYFGAGTRLSVL.

This clonotype showed up many times. This rearrangement joins TRBV18 to TRBJ2-7; TRBD1 matches at 9 bases. Germline V gives CDR1 KGHSH, CDR2 LQKENI. CDR3 size: 14 residues. V dropped 3 bases and J dropped 1; count of bases not matched to a gene: 1. The CDR3: CASSPDRGSYEQYV. CDR3 coding DNA: TGTGCCAGCTCACCGGACAGGGGATCCTACGAGCAGTACGTC.

This clonotype was seen repeatedly, ten times or more. The J gene is TRBJ1-2, the V gene TRBV6-5; no firm D call. Germline V gene sequence: CDR1 MNHEY, CDR2 SVGAGI. The CDR3 contains 16 residues. The V gene lost 2 bases and the J gene lost 2 bases, with 15 bases spanning the gap. The CDR3 DNA reads as TGTGCCAGCAGTTACCCCTGGGCTAGCCGGAACTATGGCTACACCTTC. Translation: CASSYPWASRNYGYTF.

The rearrangement joins TRBV28 to TRBJ2-1, with 8 positions matching TRBD2. This CDR3 has 13 residues. Germline V gene lookup returns CDR1 MDHEN and CDR2 SYDVKM. V gave up 8 bases and J gave up 8 bases; unmatched junction bases: 8. The CDR3 sequence is CASGTRGLHEQFF. In nucleotides, the CDR3 is TGTGCCAGCGGGACTAGAGGGCTTCATGAGCAGTTCTTC.

The rearrangement uses TRBV5-1 and TRBJ2-4, with 7 bases aligning to TRBD1. Germline CDR1 and CDR2: SGHRS and YFSETQ. The CDR3 length is 15 residues. Germline trimming cut 2 bases from V and 5 bases from J; bases unmatched to any gene: 7. CDR3 in amino acids: CASSFFDRDENIQYF. CDR3 coding DNA: TGCGCCAGCAGCTTCTTCGACAGGGACGAAAACATTCAGTACTTC.

This clonotype has more than one count but fewer than ten. The V gene is TRBV12-3 or TRBV12-4, the J gene TRBJ2-3; D gene uncertain. There are 15 residues in the CDR3. V was pared by 3 bases and J by 2 bases, with 12 bases between. The CDR3 DNA reads TGTGCCAGCAGTTTTCGAAGCCTTTACACAGATACGCAGTATTTT. Residues: CASSFRSLYTDTQYF.

This clonotype was counted a few times. This chain connects TRBV20-1 to TRBJ2-1; no definite D call. Germline loops: CDR1 DFQATT, CDR2 SNEGSKA (reference sequence). The length of the CDR3 is 12 residues. The V end lost 8 bases, the J end lost 4 bases, and 12 bases lay between the germline ends. CDR3 sequence: CSRPTSYNEQFF. CDR3 DNA: TGCAGTAGGCCGACTTCTTACAATGAGCAGTTCTTC.